This entry is about one T cell receptor (beta chain). Antigen unknown. The record originates from a study of T cells after yellow fever vaccination. Study-wide findings and caveats: Abundant clonotypes (contaminants from the bulk population) could be present in FACS-sorted repertoires. The secondary response was weaker but peaked faster, day 5 versus 15. Subsequent booster samples again held most clones from primary vaccination (roughly 95% CD4, roughly 91% CD8).

Synthesis of TCR cDNA relied on 5'RACE template switching, which attached a universal primer site and UMIs. One entry per CDR3 protein results from TCRdb running MiXCR on the 5' RACE reads. The data show hundreds of thousands of distinct CDR3 sequences, roughly 13% seen once. The source is a man aged 30 to 45 who received the YFV17D yellow fever vaccine. Source: PBMCs, taken on the day of the yellow fever booster vaccination.

Here the CDR3 reads CASSLPSGAYEQYF. DNA for the CDR3: TGTGCCAGCAGCTTACCATCTGGCGCTTACGAGCAGTACTTC. The chain has TRBV7-2 and TRBJ2-7; D is uncertain. Germline loops: CDR1 SGHTA, CDR2 FQGNSA. The V end was cut by 2 bases, the J end by 4 bases, with 12 bases between. The CDR3 sequence is 14 residues long.